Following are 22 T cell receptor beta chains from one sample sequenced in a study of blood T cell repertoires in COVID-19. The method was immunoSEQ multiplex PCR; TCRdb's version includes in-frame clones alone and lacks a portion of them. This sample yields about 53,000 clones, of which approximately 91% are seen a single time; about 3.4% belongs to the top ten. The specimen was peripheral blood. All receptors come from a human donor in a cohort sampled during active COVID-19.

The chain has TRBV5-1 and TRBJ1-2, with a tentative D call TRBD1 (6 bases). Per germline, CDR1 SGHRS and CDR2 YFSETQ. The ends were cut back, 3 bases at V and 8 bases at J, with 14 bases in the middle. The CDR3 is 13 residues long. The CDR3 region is CASSSQGRGGYTF. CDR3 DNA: TGCGCCAGCAGCTCACAGGGAAGGGGAGGCTACACCTTC. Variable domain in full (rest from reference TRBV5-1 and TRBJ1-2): KAGVTQTPRYLIKTRGQQVTLSCSPISGHRSVSWYQQTPGQGLQFLFEYFSETQRNKGNFPGRFSGRQFSNSRSEMNVSTLELGDSALYLCASSSQGRGGYTFGSGTRLTVV.

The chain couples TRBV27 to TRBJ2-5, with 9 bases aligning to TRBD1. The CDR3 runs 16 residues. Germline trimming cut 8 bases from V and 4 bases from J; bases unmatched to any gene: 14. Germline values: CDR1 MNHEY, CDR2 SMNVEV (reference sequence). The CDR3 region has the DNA TGTGCCAGCCAAAAATTGACAGGGGGTCTTAGAGAGACCCAGTACTTC. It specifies CASQKLTGGLRETQYF.

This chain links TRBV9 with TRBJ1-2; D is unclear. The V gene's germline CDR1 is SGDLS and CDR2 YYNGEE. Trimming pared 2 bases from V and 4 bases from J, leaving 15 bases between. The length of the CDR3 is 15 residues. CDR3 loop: CASSVGLPMIYGYTF. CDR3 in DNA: TGTGCCAGCAGCGTCGGACTCCCGATGATCTATGGCTACACCTTC.

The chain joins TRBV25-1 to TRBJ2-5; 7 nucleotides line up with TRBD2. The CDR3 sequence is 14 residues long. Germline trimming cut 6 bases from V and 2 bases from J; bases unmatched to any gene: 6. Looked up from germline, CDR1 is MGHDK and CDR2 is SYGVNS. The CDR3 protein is CASSPIGGQETQYF. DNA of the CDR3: TGTGCCAGCAGCCCAATCGGGGGGCAAGAGACCCAGTACTTC.

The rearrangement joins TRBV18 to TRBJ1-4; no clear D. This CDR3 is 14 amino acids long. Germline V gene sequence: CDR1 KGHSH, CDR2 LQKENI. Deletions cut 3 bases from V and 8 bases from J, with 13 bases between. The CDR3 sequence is CASSPGGGLEKLFF. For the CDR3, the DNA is TGTGCCAGCTCACCCGGCGGAGGCCTAGAAAAACTGTTTTTT. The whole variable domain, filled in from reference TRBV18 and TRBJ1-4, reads NAGVMQNPRHLVRRRGQEARLRCSPMKGHSHVYWYRQLPEEGLKFMVYLQKENIIDESGMPKERFSAEFPKEGPSILRIQQVVRGDSAAYFCASSPGGGLEKLFFGSGTQLSVL.

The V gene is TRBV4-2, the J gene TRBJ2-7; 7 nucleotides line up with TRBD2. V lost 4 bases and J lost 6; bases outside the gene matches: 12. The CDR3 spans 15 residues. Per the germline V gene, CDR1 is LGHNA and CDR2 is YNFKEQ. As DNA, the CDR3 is TGTGCCAGCAGCCTCCGTGGGGGAGGGCCAACCGAGCAGTACTTC. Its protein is CASSLRGGGPTEQYF.

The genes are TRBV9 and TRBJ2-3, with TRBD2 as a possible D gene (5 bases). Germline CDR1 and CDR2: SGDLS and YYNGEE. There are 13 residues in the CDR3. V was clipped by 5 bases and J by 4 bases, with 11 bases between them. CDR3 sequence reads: CASRELGSDTQYF. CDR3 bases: TGTGCCAGCAGAGAACTAGGATCAGATACGCAGTATTTT.

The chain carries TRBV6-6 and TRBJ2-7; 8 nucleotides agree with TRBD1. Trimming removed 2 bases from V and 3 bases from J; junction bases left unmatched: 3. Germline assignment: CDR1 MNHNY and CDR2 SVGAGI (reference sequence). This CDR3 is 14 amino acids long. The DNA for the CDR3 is TGTGCCAGCAGTTACCGGGACAGGTACTACGAGCAGTACGTC. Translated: CASSYRDRYYEQYV.

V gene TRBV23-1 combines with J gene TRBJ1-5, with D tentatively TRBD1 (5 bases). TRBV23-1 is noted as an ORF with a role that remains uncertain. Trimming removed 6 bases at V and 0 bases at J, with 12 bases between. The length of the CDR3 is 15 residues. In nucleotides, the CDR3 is TGCGCCAGCAGCGATCAGGGAGGTAGCAATCAGCCCCAGCATTTT. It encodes CASSDQGGSNQPQHF.

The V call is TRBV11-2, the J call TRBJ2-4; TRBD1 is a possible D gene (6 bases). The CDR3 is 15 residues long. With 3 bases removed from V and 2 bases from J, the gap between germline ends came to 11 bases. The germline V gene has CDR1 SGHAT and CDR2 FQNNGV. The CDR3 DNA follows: TGTGCCAGCAGCTTCAGCAGGGGATCCAAAAACATTCAGTACTTC. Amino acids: CASSFSRGSKNIQYF.

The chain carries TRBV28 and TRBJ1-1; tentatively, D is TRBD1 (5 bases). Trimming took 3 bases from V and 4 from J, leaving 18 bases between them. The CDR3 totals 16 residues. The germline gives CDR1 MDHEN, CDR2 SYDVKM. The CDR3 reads CASSFTRGRGSTEAFF. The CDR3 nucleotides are TGTGCCAGCAGTTTTACGAGGGGTCGGGGGAGCACTGAAGCTTTCTTT.

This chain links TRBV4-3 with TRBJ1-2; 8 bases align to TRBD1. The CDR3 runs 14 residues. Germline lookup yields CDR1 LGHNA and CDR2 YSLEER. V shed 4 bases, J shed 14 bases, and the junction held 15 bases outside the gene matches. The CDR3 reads CASSPRTGTLLRTF. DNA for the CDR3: TGCGCCAGCAGCCCTAGGACAGGGACCTTATTACGGACCTTC.

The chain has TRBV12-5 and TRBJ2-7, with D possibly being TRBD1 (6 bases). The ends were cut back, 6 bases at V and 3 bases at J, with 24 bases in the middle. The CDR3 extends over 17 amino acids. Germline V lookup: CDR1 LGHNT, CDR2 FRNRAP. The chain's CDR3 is CASGPPPRQDWDYEQYF. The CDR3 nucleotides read TGTGCTAGTGGCCCACCCCCCCGACAGGACTGGGACTACGAGCAGTACTTC.

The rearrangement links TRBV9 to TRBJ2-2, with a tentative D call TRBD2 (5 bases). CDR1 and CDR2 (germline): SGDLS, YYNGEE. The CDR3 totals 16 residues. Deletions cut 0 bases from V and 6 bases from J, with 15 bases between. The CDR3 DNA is TGTGCCAGCAGCGTAGGATGGGGAGTGTTGGCCGGGGAGCTGTTTTTT. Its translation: CASSVGWGVLAGELFF.

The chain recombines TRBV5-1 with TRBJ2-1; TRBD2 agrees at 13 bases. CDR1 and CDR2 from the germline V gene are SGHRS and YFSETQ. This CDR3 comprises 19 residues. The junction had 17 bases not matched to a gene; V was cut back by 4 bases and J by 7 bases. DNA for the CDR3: TGCGCCAGCAGCACAGCCGCCGGGACTAGCGGGGCCATGGGTAATGAGCAGTTCTTC. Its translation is CASSTAAGTSGAMGNEQFF.

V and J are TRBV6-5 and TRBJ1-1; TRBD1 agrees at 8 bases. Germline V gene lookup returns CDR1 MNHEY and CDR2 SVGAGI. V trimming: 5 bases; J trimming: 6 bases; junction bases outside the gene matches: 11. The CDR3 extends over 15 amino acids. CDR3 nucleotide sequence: TGTGCCAGCAGTCCTCCCGGACAGGGATGGGCTGAAGCTTTCTTT. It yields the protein CASSPPGQGWAEAFF.

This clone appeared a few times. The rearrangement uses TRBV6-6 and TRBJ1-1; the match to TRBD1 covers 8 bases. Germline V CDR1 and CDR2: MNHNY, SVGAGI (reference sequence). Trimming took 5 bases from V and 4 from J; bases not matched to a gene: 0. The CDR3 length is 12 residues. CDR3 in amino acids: CASSGQGTEAFF. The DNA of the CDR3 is TGTGCCAGCAGTGGACAGGGCACTGAAGCTTTCTTT.

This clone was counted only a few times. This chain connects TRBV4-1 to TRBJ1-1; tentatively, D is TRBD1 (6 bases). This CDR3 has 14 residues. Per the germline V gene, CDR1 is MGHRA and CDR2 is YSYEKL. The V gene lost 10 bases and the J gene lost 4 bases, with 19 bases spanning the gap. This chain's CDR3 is CATKAGAGATEAFF. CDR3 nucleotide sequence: TGCGCCACCAAGGCGGGGGCAGGGGCCACTGAAGCTTTCTTT.

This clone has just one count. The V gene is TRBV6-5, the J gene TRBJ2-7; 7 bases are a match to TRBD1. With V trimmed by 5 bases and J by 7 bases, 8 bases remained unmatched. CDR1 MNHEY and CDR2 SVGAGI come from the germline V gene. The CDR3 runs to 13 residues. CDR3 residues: CASSRSQGVEQYV. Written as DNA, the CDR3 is TGTGCCAGCAGTCGGAGCCAGGGGGTTGAGCAGTACGTC.

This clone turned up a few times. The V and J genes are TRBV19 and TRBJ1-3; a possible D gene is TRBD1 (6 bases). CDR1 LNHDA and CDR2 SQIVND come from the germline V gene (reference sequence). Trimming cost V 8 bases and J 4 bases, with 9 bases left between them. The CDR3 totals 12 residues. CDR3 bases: TGTGCCAGTCAGGGGTGGGGAAACACCATATATTTT. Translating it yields CASQGWGNTIYF.

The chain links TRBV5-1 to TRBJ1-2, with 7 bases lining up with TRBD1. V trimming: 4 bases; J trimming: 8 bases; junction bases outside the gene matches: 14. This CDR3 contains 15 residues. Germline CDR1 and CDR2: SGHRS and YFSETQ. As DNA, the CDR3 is TGCGCCAGCAGCGCTTCGACAGGGCGAGGTAGGGGCTACACCTTC. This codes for CASSASTGRGRGYTF.

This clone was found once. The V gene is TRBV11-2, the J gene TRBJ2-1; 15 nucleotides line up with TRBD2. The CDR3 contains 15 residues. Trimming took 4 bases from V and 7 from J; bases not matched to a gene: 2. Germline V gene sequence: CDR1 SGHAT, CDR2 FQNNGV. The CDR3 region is CASSSGTSGRNEQFF. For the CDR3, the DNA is TGTGCCAGCAGCTCTGGGACTAGCGGGAGGAATGAGCAGTTCTTC.